This entry lists 23 T cell receptor beta chains sequenced from one sample in a study of cytomegalovirus exposure and HLA in healthy donors. PCR involved 60 Vbeta and 13 Jbeta primers. Assay used: immunoSEQ multiplex PCR; TCRdb lists only in-frame clones, some missing. Of 85,000 to 95,000 clones listed, 65% to 75% were seen once; the top ten hold 20% to 25%. The sequencing sample was made of PBMCs. These receptors were collected from a man younger than 40 in good health and CMV-seropositive.

This clone was seen a few times. The chain links TRBV7-9 to TRBJ2-1; D gene ambiguous. Germline CDR1 is SEHNR and CDR2 is FQNEAQ (reference sequence). Trimming removed 2 bases at V and 9 bases at J, with 11 bases between. There are 13 residues in the CDR3. CDR3: CASSLLSYGEQFF. In DNA form, the CDR3 reads TGTGCCAGCAGCTTACTTAGCTATGGTGAGCAGTTCTTC.

This sequence joins TRBV4-2 and TRBJ1-5; TRBD1 is a possible D gene (6 bases). CDR3 size: 15 residues. Per germline, CDR1 LGHNA and CDR2 YNFKEQ. V lost 1 base, J lost 7 bases, and 14 bases lay in between. The CDR3 loop is CASSQVPGVSQPQHF. CDR3 DNA: TGTGCCAGCAGCCAAGTTCCAGGGGTCAGCCAGCCCCAGCATTTT.

This rearrangement joins TRBV6-1 to TRBJ2-5, with TRBD2 matching over 10 bases. The J call is doubtful: the DNA matches TRBJ2-7 better. The CDR3 runs to 15 residues. Germline CDR1 is MNHNS and CDR2 is SASEGT. CDR3 nucleotide sequence: TGTGCCAGCAGTACCGCTAGCGGGAGCAGCCACGAGCAGTACTTC. Residues: CASSTASGSSHEQYF.

The CDR3 coding sequence is TGTGCCAGTAGTATAGGCGACAGGGGCCGTAACAATGAGCAGTTCTTC. Translating it yields CASSIGDRGRNNEQFF. V usage is TRBV19 and J usage is TRBJ2-1, with TRBD1 matching over 8 bases. The V gene end was trimmed by 1 base and the J gene end by 5 bases; junction bases not matched to a gene: 7. Germline lookup yields CDR1 LNHDA and CDR2 SQIVND (reference sequence). There are 16 residues in the CDR3.

CDR3 region: CASTAQGESTNEKLFF. In nucleotides, the CDR3 is TGTGCCAGCACCGCCCAAGGAGAGAGCACTAATGAAAAACTGTTTTTT. The chain links TRBV7-9 to TRBJ1-4, with D unclear. The V gene's germline CDR1 is SEHNR and CDR2 FQNEAQ (reference sequence). The CDR3 length is 16 residues. Trimming took 7 bases from V and 2 from J, leaving 17 bases between them.

This clone was seen only a few times. The rearrangement links TRBV11-3 to TRBJ2-2, with 8 bases lining up with TRBD1. The CDR3 spans 16 residues. Germline V gives CDR1 SGHNT, CDR2 YENEEA. V lost 1 base and J lost 4; bases outside the gene matches: 5. CDR3 amino acids: CASSLGTGIGTGELFF. CDR3 nucleotide sequence: TGTGCCAGCAGCTTAGGGACAGGGATAGGCACCGGGGAGCTGTTTTTT.

CDR3 amino acids: CASSSGGAQYF. Here the CDR3 DNA reads TGTGCCAGCAGTTCGGGGGGTGCGCAGTACTTC. The chain recombines TRBV6-5 with TRBJ2-7, with TRBD2 matching 7 bases. Losses at the gene ends were 4 bases for V and 9 bases for J; bases not matched to a gene: 3. The CDR3 spans 11 residues. Germline CDR1 is MNHEY and CDR2 is SVGAGI.

This chain uses TRBV7-9 with TRBJ2-1; TRBD2 agrees at 10 bases. The CDR3 has 19 residues. Germline CDR1 is SEHNR and CDR2 is FQNEAQ (reference sequence). Trimming removed 5 bases from V and 0 bases from J; junction bases left unmatched: 13. The CDR3 protein is CASSPVGLASVTSYNEQFF. For the CDR3, the DNA is TGTGCCAGCAGCCCCGTGGGACTAGCGTCTGTTACCTCCTACAATGAGCAGTTCTTC.

The chain carries TRBV5-1 and TRBJ2-7; TRBD1 aligns across 9 bases. V dropped 7 bases and J dropped 0; count of bases not matched to a gene: 2. CDR3 length: 13 residues. The V gene's germline CDR1 is SGHRS and CDR2 YFSETQ. In nucleotides, the CDR3 is TGCGCCAGCGGGACAGGGAGCTCCTACGAGCAGTACTTC. Encoded protein: CASGTGSSYEQYF.

This clone appeared a few times. This rearrangement joins TRBV29-1 to TRBJ2-2, with D maybe TRBD1 (6 bases). Deletions cut 4 bases from V and 0 bases from J, with 15 bases between. Germline-derived CDR1 and CDR2 are SQVTM and ANQGSEA. This CDR3 has 16 amino acids. The CDR3 DNA follows: TGCAGCGTTGCTAGCCGCCGGACAGCGAACACCGGGGAGCTGTTTTTT. Protein sequence: CSVASRRTANTGELFF.

The rearrangement uses TRBV29-1 and TRBJ2-3; D is perhaps TRBD1 (5 bases). The CDR3 runs 13 residues. V was cut by 7 bases and J by 0 bases, with 11 bases left in between. Germline V CDR1 and CDR2: SQVTM, ANQGSEA. This chain's CDR3 is CSAPTESTDTQYF. The CDR3 DNA follows: TGCAGCGCCCCGACAGAGAGCACAGATACGCAGTATTTT.

This clone turned up a few times. Other nucleotide sequences in the sample specify the same CDR3. The rearrangement uses TRBV7-2 and TRBJ2-5; no reliable D call. CDR1 and CDR2 (germline): SGHTA, FQGNSA. The CDR3 length is 11 residues. Trimming pared 5 bases from V and 2 bases from J, leaving 3 bases between. The CDR3 region is CASSPQETQYF. CDR3 DNA sequence: TGTGCCAGCAGCCCGCAAGAGACCCAGTACTTC.

CDR3 DNA: TGTGCCATCAGCTTGACTGGCACAGATACGCAGTATTTT. It yields the protein CAISLTGTDTQYF. This chain uses TRBV10-3 with TRBJ2-3; D gene unclear. Germline lookup yields CDR1 ENHRY and CDR2 SYGVKD. The V end was cut by 6 bases, the J end by 1 base, with 8 bases between. This CDR3 is built from 13 residues.

This sequence joins TRBV29-1 and TRBJ2-7; D is undetermined. Germline CDR1 and CDR2: SQVTM and ANQGSEA. V gave up 3 bases and J gave up 1 base, with 7 bases separating them. CDR3 size: 12 residues. CDR3 residues: CSVDYGSYEQYF. In DNA form, the CDR3 reads TGCAGCGTTGATTACGGGTCCTACGAGCAGTACTTC.

This chain joins TRBV6-1 and TRBJ1-2; no firm D call. Trimming shortened V by 7 bases and J by 0 bases, and 12 bases separated the two germline ends. Germline CDR1 and CDR2: MNHNS and SASEGT. The CDR3 has 14 residues. CDR3 DNA sequence: TGTGCCAGCACCTTGACATCCGCTAACTATGGCTACACCTTC. The encoded protein is CASTLTSANYGYTF.

The V gene is TRBV28, the J gene TRBJ2-1; D is perhaps TRBD2 (5 bases). This CDR3 is 15 amino acids long. From germline, CDR1 is MDHEN and CDR2 SYDVKM. Between the trimmed V and J ends, which lost 2 bases and 2 bases, there was a span of 10 bases. CDR3 coding DNA: TGTGCCAGCAGTTTACTGGAGGCCGCCTACAATGAGCAGTTCTTC. Residues: CASSLLEAAYNEQFF.

The chain joins TRBV7-9 to TRBJ2-7, with 11 positions matching TRBD2. V trimming: 5 bases; J trimming: 4 bases; junction bases outside the gene matches: 4. The germline V gene encodes CDR1 SEHNR and CDR2 FQNEAQ (reference sequence). There are 14 residues in the CDR3. CDR3 in amino acids: CASSDTSGGYEQYF. CDR3 DNA sequence: TGTGCCAGCAGCGACACTAGCGGGGGATACGAGCAGTACTTC.

The J gene is TRBJ2-1, the V gene TRBV15; TRBD1 might be the D (7 bases). V was cut by 8 bases and J by 10 bases, with 21 bases left in between. From germline, CDR1 is LNHNV and CDR2 YYDKDF (reference sequence). CDR3 length: 14 residues. Here the CDR3 reads CATARRGRGDEQFF. Written as DNA, the CDR3 is TGTGCCACCGCCCGGAGGGGGCGAGGGGACGAGCAGTTCTTC.

The chain couples TRBV7-7 to TRBJ2-1; 8 bases align to TRBD2. Trimming at V came to 5 bases and at J to 7 bases, leaving 4 bases not matched to a gene. Germline V gene lookup returns CDR1 SSHAT and CDR2 FNYEAQ (reference sequence). The CDR3 has 13 residues. This CDR3 is CASSRGLGNEQFF. The DNA for the CDR3 is TGTGCCAGCAGCCGGGGACTAGGGAATGAGCAGTTCTTC. Full variable domain (remainder filled in from reference TRBV7-7 and TRBJ2-1): GAGVSQSPRYKVTKRGQDVTLRCDPISSHATLYWYQQALGQGPEFLTYFNYEAQPDKSGLPSDRFSAERPEGSISTLTIQRTEQRDSAMYRCASSRGLGNEQFFGPGTRLTVL.

CDR3: CASSLGGGNTEAFF. In DNA, the CDR3 is TGCGCCAGCAGCTTAGGGGGGGGGAACACTGAAGCTTTCTTT. This chain uses TRBV5-1 with TRBJ1-1; D perhaps matches TRBD1 (6 bases). V lost 2 bases to trimming and J lost 1 base, with 9 bases between them. CDR1 is SGHRS, CDR2 YFSETQ, per germline. The CDR3 is 14 amino acids.

The J gene is TRBJ1-2, the V gene TRBV19; unclear D gene. From germline, CDR1 is LNHDA and CDR2 SQIVND (reference sequence). The CDR3 is 15 residues long. V lost 3 bases and J lost 0, with 11 bases in between. The CDR3 nucleotides read TGTGCCAGTAGTATCCGTGGAGGGACTAACTATGGCTACACCTTC. Protein product: CASSIRGGTNYGYTF.

The gene calls are TRBV6-5 and TRBJ1-2; 8 positions agree with TRBD1. Germline values: CDR1 MNHEY, CDR2 SVGAGI. The J segment lost 4 bases and the V segment lost 4 bases, leaving 2 bases of the junction unmatched. The CDR3 totals 13 residues. CDR3 residues: CASSSGQAYGYTF. The CDR3 coding sequence is TGTGCCAGCAGTTCGGGACAGGCCTATGGCTACACCTTC.

This clone was counted between two and nine times. The chain combines TRBV5-5 with TRBJ1-1, with D unclear. Germline CDR1 SGHKS, CDR2 YYEKEE (reference sequence). This CDR3 contains 13 residues. V was shortened by 2 bases and J by 1 base, with 6 bases between the two germline ends. The CDR3 bases are TGTGCCAGCAGCTTAGACTGGAACACTGAAGCTTTCTTT. Protein: CASSLDWNTEAFF.